The 24 T cell receptor beta chains in this list originate from one sample, sequenced in a study of Ad26.COV2.S vaccination and SARS-CoV-2 variants. Sequencing was performed with immunoSEQ multiplex PCR; in TCRdb, only in-frame clones are kept and a portion is missing. The sample gives about 350,000 clones, about 90% of which show up once; roughly 3.9% is in the top ten. The sequenced sample was peripheral blood, obtained after recovery from COVID-19. Receptor source: a human donor who had recovered from COVID-19.

This clone was picked up one time. This chain connects TRBV18 to TRBJ1-3, with D perhaps TRBD1 (5 bases). Per germline, CDR1 KGHSH and CDR2 LQKENI. This CDR3 is 15 amino acids long. V was shortened by 2 bases and J by 2 bases, with 10 bases between the two germline ends. The CDR3 nucleotides read TGTGCCAGCTCACCATCCCGGGGCCCTGGAAACACCATATATTTT. Amino acid sequence: CASSPSRGPGNTIYF.

The V and J genes are TRBV7-8 and TRBJ2-1; weak D call: TRBD1 (6 bases). CDR1 and CDR2 (germline): SGHVS, FQNEAQ. The V and J ends lost 2 bases and 9 bases respectively, with 11 bases between them. This CDR3 spans 13 amino acids. In DNA form, the CDR3 reads TGTGCCAGCAGCTTAACCCAGGGGACTGAGCAGTTCTTC. This encodes CASSLTQGTEQFF.

The J gene is TRBJ2-7, the V gene TRBV5-1; the D is unclear. Trimming removed 3 bases from V and 2 bases from J, with 6 bases in between. The CDR3 contains 12 residues. CDR1 SGHRS and CDR2 YFSETQ come from the germline V gene. Here the CDR3 DNA reads TGCGCCAGCAGCTCCCCTGCCTACGAGCAGTACTTC. As protein: CASSSPAYEQYF.

Points on this clone: Its ends do not fully match the called genes, so a read error is possible. The V gene is TRBV6-1, the J gene TRBJ1-5; 7 bases line up with TRBD1. Looked up from germline, CDR1 is MNHNS and CDR2 is SASEGT. This CDR3 spans 19 amino acids. The CDR3 reads CASSKAGQARTYSNQPQHF. The DNA of the CDR3 is TGTGCCAGCAGTAAAGCAGGACAGGCAAGAACTTATAGCAATCAGCCCCAGCATTTT.

Turning to this clone: Other DNA variants within this sample encode the same CDR3. This chain uses TRBV27 with TRBJ1-1; maybe TRBD1 (5 bases). The CDR3 sequence is 13 residues long. Germline V CDR1 and CDR2: MNHEY, SMNVEV (reference sequence). V was pared by 5 bases and J by 1 base, with 8 bases between. This chain's CDR3 is CASSLTGNTEAFF. The CDR3 DNA reads as TGTGCCAGCAGTCTTACAGGGAACACTGAAGCTTTCTTT.

The gene calls are TRBV7-8 and TRBJ1-3; a weak D match, TRBD1 (6 bases). CDR1 SGHVS and CDR2 FQNEAQ come from the germline V gene. The CDR3 is 18 residues long. Trimming shortened V by 5 bases and J by 0 bases, and 20 bases separated the two germline ends. The chain's CDR3 is CASSIRSMDSLSGNTIYF. The CDR3 DNA follows: TGTGCCAGCAGCATTAGAAGTATGGACAGCCTCTCTGGAAACACCATATATTTT.

V is TRBV7-3 and J is TRBJ2-2; no reliable D call. Germline CDR1 and CDR2: SGHTA and FQGTGA. The CDR3 is made up of 17 amino acids. Trimming removed 1 base from V and 5 bases from J, with 17 bases in between. CDR3 sequence (DNA): TGTGCCAGCAGCTTAATGGAGTCGGGCTTTGGGACCGGGGAGCTGTTTTTT. Encoded protein: CASSLMESGFGTGELFF. The full variable domain, in which reference TRBV7-3 and TRBJ2-2 provide the parts outside the CDR3, is GAGVSQTPSNKVTEKGKYVELRCDPISGHTALYWYRQSLGQGPEFLIYFQGTGAADDSGLPNDRFFAVRPEGSVSTLKIQRTERGDSAVYLCASSLMESGFGTGELFFGEGSRLTVL.

The genes are TRBV10-2 and TRBJ1-6; TRBD1 agrees at 7 bases. With V trimmed by 0 bases and J by 6 bases, 5 bases remained unmatched. This CDR3 region has 16 residues. Germline V gives CDR1 WSHSY, CDR2 SAAADI. CDR3 bases: TGCGCCAGCAGTGAGTCGAGAAGGGGGCCTAATTCACCCCTCCACTTT. This gives the protein CASSESRRGPNSPLHF.

The V call is TRBV27, the J call TRBJ1-2, with 7 bases lining up with TRBD1. The CDR3 sequence is 12 residues long. Trimming at V came to 7 bases and at J to 8 bases, leaving 7 bases not matched to a gene. Per germline, CDR1 MNHEY and CDR2 SMNVEV (reference sequence). The CDR3 sequence is CASKQGMGGYTF. The CDR3 bases are TGTGCCAGCAAACAGGGGATGGGGGGCTACACCTTC.

This chain's CDR3 is CASSLEDPQQYF. The CDR3 region has the DNA TGTGCCAGCAGCTTAGAAGATCCGCAGCAGTACTTC. The chain joins TRBV7-9 to TRBJ2-7; D is undetermined. From germline, CDR1 is SEHNR and CDR2 FQNEAQ (reference sequence). CDR3 length: 12 amino acids. V was trimmed by 1 base and J by 8 bases, leaving 9 bases between them.

The genes are TRBV2 and TRBJ2-2; no definite D call. In germline, CDR1 is SNHLY, CDR2 FYNNEI. The CDR3 loop spans 14 amino acids. V lost 2 bases, J lost 7 bases, and 11 bases lay in between. CDR3 in amino acids: CASSERSSFGELFF. CDR3 DNA sequence: TGTGCCAGCAGTGAACGGAGCAGTTTCGGGGAGCTGTTTTTT.

CDR3 DNA: TGTGCCAGCAGCCACTCTGGGGGTGAAAAACTGTTTTTT. Its translation is CASSHSGGEKLFF. This chain links TRBV25-1 with TRBJ1-4; perhaps TRBD1 as D (5 bases). This CDR3 is built from 13 residues. The germline V and J ends were trimmed by 6 bases and 7 bases, with 12 bases remaining between them. CDR1 is MGHDK and CDR2 is SYGVNS in the germline V gene. The whole variable domain, remainder taken from reference TRBV25-1 and TRBJ1-4, is EADIYQTPRYLVIGTGKKITLECSQTMGHDKMYWYQQDPGMELHLIHYSYGVNSTEKGDLSSESTVSRIRTEHFPLTLESARPSHTSQYLCASSHSGGEKLFFGSGTQLSVL.

The rearrangement uses TRBV3-1 (or the pseudogene TRBV3-2) and TRBJ2-2; D is ambiguous. The CDR3 sequence is 14 residues long. CDR1 LGHDT and CDR2 YNNKEL come from the germline V gene (reference sequence). Trimming left V 1 base short and J 6 bases short, with 9 bases between. Here the CDR3 DNA reads TGTGCCAGCAGCCAAGTGAAGGGTTCCGGGGAGCTGTTTTTT. Translation: CASSQVKGSGELFF.

The rearrangement uses TRBV7-9 and TRBJ1-2; TRBD1 agrees at 7 bases. V was pared by 5 bases and J by 5 bases, with 8 bases of the junction left unmatched. This CDR3 region has 14 residues. The germline gives CDR1 SEHNR, CDR2 FQNEAQ (reference sequence). Written as DNA, the CDR3 is TGTGCCAGCAGCGGGGGGGGACAGAGTTATGGCTACACCTTC. Protein: CASSGGGQSYGYTF.

The V call is TRBV6-5, the J call TRBJ1-2; 9 bases line up with TRBD1. Unmatched junction bases numbered 8, after V lost 6 bases and J lost 6 bases. The length of the CDR3 is 14 residues. Germline assignment: CDR1 MNHEY and CDR2 SVGAGI. The CDR3 DNA is TGTGCCAGCAGCCTACAGGGGGCAGGGGATGGCTACACCTTC. Translated, it gives CASSLQGAGDGYTF.

The CDR3 spells CASSRPGVTTEAFF. DNA of the CDR3: TGTGCCAGTAGTAGGCCAGGGGTTACCACTGAAGCTTTCTTT. The V gene is TRBV19, the J gene TRBJ1-1; D is possibly TRBD1 (6 bases). The V and J ends lost 4 bases and 4 bases respectively, with 13 bases between them. CDR3 length: 14 amino acids. Germline V gene sequence: CDR1 LNHDA, CDR2 SQIVND (reference sequence).

The chain recombines TRBV9 with TRBJ1-2; 7 bases map to TRBD1. This CDR3 is 17 amino acids long. Germline V gives CDR1 SGDLS, CDR2 YYNGEE. Trimming cost V 0 bases and J 7 bases; bases outside gene matches: 15. The CDR3 DNA follows: TGTGCCAGCAGCGTAGCTAACGGGCAGGGGGGACTGGTTGGCTACACCTTC. Its translation: CASSVANGQGGLVGYTF.

This chain joins TRBV9 and TRBJ2-7; TRBD1 matches at 9 bases. From germline, CDR1 is SGDLS and CDR2 YYNGEE. The CDR3 consists of 16 residues. V lost 0 bases, J lost 1 base, and 5 bases stayed unmatched. CDR3 DNA sequence: TGTGCCAGCAGCGTAGCGGGGACAGGGAGTTCCTACGAGCAGTACTTC. It yields the protein CASSVAGTGSSYEQYF.

This CDR3 is CASSYGPDNEQFF. CDR3 bases: TGTGCCAGCAGTTACGGACCGGACAATGAGCAGTTCTTC. This chain uses TRBV6-5 with TRBJ2-1; D uncertain. Per the germline V gene, CDR1 is MNHEY and CDR2 is SVGAGI. This CDR3 spans 13 amino acids. V gave up 2 bases and J gave up 5 bases, with 7 bases separating them.

The CDR3 nucleotides are TGTGCCAGCAGTTATTCGGGGGATACCTACGAGCAGTACTTC. It encodes CASSYSGDTYEQYF. The gene calls are TRBV6-2 or TRBV6-3 and TRBJ2-7; tentative D call: TRBD2 (6 bases). CDR3 size: 14 residues. Trimming removed 3 bases from V and 2 bases from J, with 11 bases in between. Germline lookup yields CDR1 MNHEY and CDR2 SVGEGT.

J is TRBJ2-5 and V is TRBV7-9; 8 nucleotides line up with TRBD1. The germline V gene has CDR1 SEHNR and CDR2 FQNEAQ (reference sequence). The CDR3 loop spans 14 amino acids. V shed 4 bases and J 5 bases; nucleotides not matched to a gene: 6. CDR3 amino acids: CASSSQGAGETQYF. The CDR3 DNA sequence: TGTGCCAGCAGCTCCCAGGGGGCCGGGGAGACCCAGTACTTC.

CDR3 DNA sequence: TGTGCCAGTAGTATCGCGGGCAGCCGGAACAAAATTTATGGCTACACCTTC. Its translation: CASSIAGSRNKIYGYTF. This rearrangement joins TRBV19 to TRBJ1-2; no firm D call. There are 17 residues in the CDR3. Per the germline V gene, CDR1 is LNHDA and CDR2 is SQIVND (reference sequence). The V gene lost 3 bases and the J gene lost 5 bases, with 22 bases spanning the gap.

The chain links TRBV18 to TRBJ1-2; 12 bases agree with TRBD1. Germline V gene data show CDR1 as KGHSH and CDR2 as LQKENI. J was trimmed by 6 bases and V by 0 bases; bases with no gene match: 5. The CDR3 extends over 16 amino acids. The CDR3 protein is CASSPPSGQGANGYTF. Written as DNA, the CDR3 is TGTGCCAGCTCACCACCTTCGGGACAGGGGGCGAATGGCTACACCTTC.

CDR3 nucleotides: TGTGCCAGCTCACCAGGAACAGGGGGCCGGTTGAATGGCTACACCTTC. Protein: CASSPGTGGRLNGYTF. V is TRBV18 and J is TRBJ1-2; the match to TRBD1 covers 9 bases. From germline, CDR1 is KGHSH and CDR2 LQKENI. Trimming took 2 bases from V and 6 from J; bases not matched to a gene: 10. The CDR3 length is 16 residues.